The entry below gives a single TCR beta chain sequence along with its context. J lost 5 bases, V lost 8 bases, and 7 bases had no gene match. The CDR3 has 14 residues. Germline loops: CDR1 MNHNY, CDR2 SVGAGI (reference sequence). This entry is derived from a study of blood T cell repertoires in COVID-19. Turning to the study itself: The study drew acute and convalescent COVID-19 samples from the United States, Italy and Spain. PBMCs, B-cell-depleted T cells, or T cells were the source of the cDNA or gDNA that made up the material.

How the authors handled the data: Amplifying reference gene primers gave estimates of nucleated cell counts. Profiled with immunoSEQ multiplex PCR; TCRdb holds only in-frame clones, not every one. V, J and clone size were drawn from that table, and D and trimming were deduced from the DNA. The sample lists approximately 60,000 clones; around four fifths were seen once. The specimen sequenced was peripheral blood. This TCR was sampled from an elderly woman with active or convalescent COVID-19. The chain is built from TRBV6-6 and TRBJ2-5; TRBD2 matches 11 bases. DNA of the CDR3: TGTGCCAGCCGACTAGCGGGATTTTTGGAGACCCAGTACTTC. Translating gives CASRLAGFLETQYF.